The rows below give T cell receptor beta chains drawn from one sample of a study of Tregs in tolerant kidney transplant recipients. Profiled with immunoSEQ multiplex PCR; TCRdb holds only in-frame clones, not every one. The sample carries 75,000 to 100,000 clones, around nine tenths recorded once. The sample was CD8+ T cells from blood. Source of these receptors: a human donor in good health. The CDR3 runs from the conserved cysteine through the conserved F or W. The D gene is left open where the match is weak. Size is omitted from some rows. Given values are once, few, many or a class for expanded clones.

D	V	J	size	CDR3	DNA
NA	TRBV6-1	TRBJ2-1	once	CASSEISPSSYNEQFF	TGTGCCAGCAGTGAAATTAGCCCGAGCTCCTACAATGAGCAGTTCTTC
NA	TRBV2	TRBJ1-1	NA	CASKDALNTEAFF	TGTGCCAGCAAGGACGCATTGAACACTGAAGCTTTCTTT
NA	TRBV7-9	TRBJ2-1	NA	CASSWEVDMDEQFF	TGTGCCAGCAGCTGGGAAGTTGACATGGATGAGCAGTTCTTC
NA	TRBV7-2	TRBJ2-4	NA	CASSFTGMEIAKNIQYF	TGTGCCAGCAGCTTTACAGGGATGGAGATAGCCAAAAACATTCAGTACTTC
NA	TRBV5-4	TRBJ2-2	NA	CASSSNTGELFF	TGTGCCAGCAGCTCCAACACCGGGGAGCTGTTTTTT
TRBD2	TRBV19	TRBJ2-1	NA	CASSIMGGSYNEQFF	TGTGCCAGTAGTATAATGGGCGGGAGCTACAATGAGCAGTTCTTC
NA	TRBV11-2	TRBJ1-1	NA	CASSSQGPEAFF	TGTGCCAGCAGCTCCCAGGGGCCAGAAGCTTTCTTT
NA	TRBV21-1	TRBJ2-7	NA	CASSKAYEQYF	TGTGCCAGCAGCAAAGCCTACGAGCAGTACTTC
NA	TRBV6-1	TRBJ2-2	NA	CASSEVVEGGELFF	TGTGCCAGCAGTGAAGTTGTAGAGGGGGGGGAGCTGTTTTTT
TRBD1	TRBV19	TRBJ2-7	NA	CASSPGQVSYEQYF	TGTGCCAGTAGCCCGGGACAGGTATCCTACGAGCAGTACTTC
TRBD2	TRBV5-4	TRBJ2-5	NA	CASSETKLAPQETQYF	TGTGCCAGCAGCGAAACAAAACTAGCGCCCCAAGAGACCCAGTACTTC
TRBD2	TRBV6-4	TRBJ2-1	NA	CASRDSKTSGYNEQFF	TGTGCCAGCAGAGATAGCAAGACTAGCGGATACAATGAGCAGTTCTTC
NA	TRBV7-9	TRBJ1-1	NA	CASSPDSTEAFF	TGTGCCAGCAGCCCTGACAGCACTGAAGCTTTCTTT
NA	TRBV10-1	TRBJ1-1	NA	CASSESGGEAEAFF	TGCGCCAGCAGTGAGTCTGGGGGCGAAGCTGAAGCTTTCTTT
NA	TRBV7-9	TRBJ1-1	NA	CASSSNTEAFF	TGTGCCAGCAGCTCGAACACTGAAGCTTTCTTT
NA	TRBV11-2	TRBJ2-6	NA	CASSFRTDLSGANVLTF	TGTGCCAGCAGCTTTCGGACAGACCTCTCTGGGGCCAACGTCCTGACTTTC
NA	TRBV7-2	TRBJ2-5	once	CASSFVSAAPQETQYF	TGTGCCAGCAGCTTCGTGTCAGCGGCCCCTCAAGAGACCCAGTACTTC
TRBD1	TRBV29-1	TRBJ1-2	NA	CSVGQQGARGYTF	TGCAGCGTTGGCCAACAGGGGGCGCGAGGCTACACCTTC
NA	TRBV9	TRBJ2-7	NA	CASSAGTRTYEQYF	TGTGCCAGCAGCGCCGGGACTCGAACCTACGAGCAGTACTTC
NA	TRBV27	TRBJ2-1	NA	CASSYPGKQFF	TGTGCCAGCAGTTACCCCGGGAAGCAGTTCTTC
TRBD2	TRBV7-6	TRBJ2-1	NA	CASSFKRGSYNEQFF	TGTGCCAGCAGCTTTAAGCGGGGTTCTTACAATGAGCAGTTCTTC
TRBD1	TRBV30	TRBJ2-7	NA	CAWDRVNDEQYF	TGTGCCTGGGACAGGGTAAACGACGAGCAGTACTTC
TRBD2	TRBV5-6	TRBJ2-7	NA	CASSLDGTMYEQYF	TGTGCCAGCAGCTTGGACGGGACTATGTACGAGCAGTACTTC
TRBD1	TRBV16	TRBJ2-5	NA	CASSQEHRGVETQYF	TGTGCCAGCAGCCAAGAACACAGGGGGGTAGAGACCCAGTACTTC
NA	TRBV27	TRBJ1-2	NA	CASSRGDGYTF	TGTGCCAGCAGCCGGGGAGATGGCTACACCTTC
NA	TRBV29-1	TRBJ2-2	NA	CSVDLGRNTGELFF	TGCAGCGTTGACCTGGGGAGGAACACCGGGGAGCTGTTTTTT
TRBD1	TRBV7-6	TRBJ1-2	NA	CASSPRQGPVYGYTF	TGTGCCAGCAGCCCGCGACAGGGGCCCGTCTATGGCTACACCTTC